The sequence of this TCR beta chain was determined in a study of cytomegalovirus exposure and HLA in healthy donors. CDR3 length: 16 amino acids. Losses at the gene ends were 2 bases for V and 2 bases for J; bases not matched to a gene: 7. Germline lookup yields CDR1 SGHAT and CDR2 FQNNGV. PCR used 60 Vbeta primers and 13 Jbeta primers. TCRdb's table, derived via immunoSEQ multiplex PCR, lists solely in-frame clones and lacks some. The sample holds around 200,000 clones. The chain joins TRBV11-2 to TRBJ2-7; the match to TRBD2 covers 9 bases. Sequencing was carried out using PBMCs. The receptor comes from a girl aged 2-10 years in good health and CMV-seropositive. The CDR3 DNA reads as TGTGCCAGCAGCTTATTCGGGACTAGCCCACCCTACGAGCAGTACTTC. It is translated as CASSLFGTSPPYEQYF.